The entry below describes one T cell receptor (beta chain). The participants were between roughly 18 and 89 years old and came from some 23 US areas. Each participant's cohort was designated according to participant-reported clinical history. Donors in Cohort 3 who had recovered were those with two negative PCRs, healthcare professional clearance, or resolution of their symptoms. This sample was taken from a study of blood T cell repertoires in COVID-19. About the study: PBMCs, B-cell-depleted T cells, or T cells provided the cDNA or gDNA that made up the material.

Some clones are missing from TCRdb's copy, which holds only in-frame ones; the method was immunoSEQ multiplex PCR. The data contain fewer than 400,000 clones, about 90% of them singletons. V dropped 4 bases and J dropped 6 bases, with 19 bases sitting between them. The germline CDR1 and CDR2 sequences are LGHDT and YNNKEL (reference sequence). This CDR3 contains 15 residues. Sequencing was performed on PBMCs or T cells enriched from blood (not recorded which). V usage is TRBV3-1 (or the pseudogene TRBV3-2) and J usage is TRBJ2-7, with unresolved D. This receptor was identified in a young man who had recovered from COVID-19. This CDR3 is CASSRTVATTSEQYF. In DNA form, the CDR3 reads TGTGCCAGCAGCCGCACAGTGGCTACCACTTCCGAGCAGTACTTC.